These 21 T cell receptor beta chains share one sample of origin, sequenced in a study of blood T cells in healthy people across ages. A J-beta primer mix and a sample-barcoded 5' primer were used in a second PCR of about 7 to 12 cycles. TCRdb independently ran MiXCR on the 5' RACE reads; one entry per CDR3 protein. The sample records roughly 680,000 distinct CDR3 sequences, roughly half being singletons. Sequenced sample: blood. These receptors all stem from a woman of 80 years or more in good health.

This clonotype was detected once. The chain combines TRBV12-3 or TRBV12-4 with TRBJ1-2; D ambiguous. CDR3 length: 17 residues. Trimming left V 3 bases short and J 1 base short, with 18 bases between. CDR3: CASSFSLDGLSNYGYTF. The CDR3 DNA reads as TGTGCCAGCAGTTTTTCCTTGGACGGACTAAGTAACTATGGCTACACCTTC.

Here the CDR3 reads CSAPTGTGEEDTQYF. For the CDR3, the DNA is TGCAGTGCTCCCACCGGGACAGGGGAGGAAGATACGCAGTATTTT. The chain has TRBV20-1 and TRBJ2-3, with TRBD1 identical over 10 bases. Unmatched junction bases numbered 10, after V lost 5 bases and J lost 5 bases. CDR1 is DFQATT, CDR2 SNEGSKA, per germline (reference sequence). The CDR3 runs 15 residues.

The chain combines TRBV5-1 with TRBJ2-1; D not certain. Looked up from germline, CDR1 is SGHRS and CDR2 is YFSETQ. This CDR3 has 13 residues. Trimming took 5 bases from V and 9 from J, leaving 15 bases between them. CDR3 bases: TGCGCCAGCAGTGTGGTTCCTACCGGTGAGCAGTTCTTC. Amino acid sequence: CASSVVPTGEQFF. Full variable domain (rest looked up from reference TRBV5-1 and TRBJ2-1): KAGVTQTPRYLIKTRGQQVTLSCSPISGHRSVSWYQQTPGQGLQFLFEYFSETQRNKGNFPGRFSGRQFSNSRSEMNVSTLELGDSALYLCASSVVPTGEQFFGPGTRLTVL.

The chain couples TRBV7-9 to TRBJ1-4; 7 nucleotides line up with TRBD1. CDR1 is SEHNR, CDR2 FQNEAQ, per germline (reference sequence). V lost 5 bases, J lost 7 bases, and 7 bases stayed unmatched. This CDR3 region has 14 residues. CDR3 protein: CASSVDRVGEKLFF. The CDR3 DNA reads as TGTGCCAGCAGCGTCGACAGGGTGGGTGAAAAACTGTTTTTT.

V is TRBV5-1 and J is TRBJ2-2; D remains ambiguous. V lost 4 bases and J lost 5, with 12 bases in between. Germline V gene data show CDR1 as SGHRS and CDR2 as YFSETQ. The CDR3 is 14 amino acids. The CDR3 bases are TGCGCCAGCAGCACCCCGGCCCTAACCGGGGAGCTGTTTTTT. It yields the protein CASSTPALTGELFF.

The rearrangement joins TRBV9 to TRBJ2-3; 11 bases line up with TRBD2. The germline gives CDR1 SGDLS, CDR2 YYNGEE. Losses at the gene ends were 0 bases for V and 6 bases for J; bases not matched to a gene: 3. CDR3 size: 15 residues. The CDR3 DNA reads as TGTGCCAGCAGCGTAGTAGCTAGCGGGGGGGATACGCAGTATTTT. Translated, it gives CASSVVASGGDTQYF.

This chain uses TRBV5-6 with TRBJ1-2; the D is unclear. CDR3 length: 13 amino acids. The germline CDR1 and CDR2 sequences are SGHDT and YYEEEE. Trimming shortened V by 7 bases and J by 7 bases, and 17 bases separated the two germline ends. Here the CDR3 DNA reads TGTGCCAGCCCCCCCCGGCTTTCCCTTGGCTACACCTTC. It is translated as CASPPRLSLGYTF.

This sequence joins TRBV9 and TRBJ2-1, with D possibly matching TRBD1 (5 bases). This CDR3 contains 12 residues. Germline CDR1 is SGDLS and CDR2 is YYNGEE. V dropped 2 bases and J dropped 7 bases, with 7 bases sitting between them. CDR3 in DNA: TGTGCCAGCAGCGTGTACAGGAATGAGCAGTTCTTC. This gives the protein CASSVYRNEQFF.

The V call is TRBV20-1, the J call TRBJ2-1; D might be TRBD1 (6 bases). Germline CDR1 is DFQATT and CDR2 is SNEGSKA (reference sequence). This CDR3 comprises 13 residues. V shed 0 bases and J shed 8 bases, with 11 bases lying between them. The CDR3 DNA reads TGCAGTGCTAGAGATGGCAGGGGACATGAGCAGTTCTTC. Its protein product is CSARDGRGHEQFF.

Ten or more counts support this clonotype. The chain is built from TRBV3-1 and TRBJ1-5; TRBD1 is a possible D gene (5 bases). The CDR3 has 14 amino acids. V lost 4 bases and J 7 bases, leaving 14 bases between the germline ends. CDR1 is LGHDT, CDR2 YNNKEL, per germline (reference sequence). In DNA, the CDR3 is TGTGCCAGCAGCCCCGCAGGGTCGGGGCAGCCCCAGCATTTT. Its protein product is CASSPAGSGQPQHF.

This clonotype appeared many times. The genes are TRBV4-1 and TRBJ2-5; TRBD2 is a possible D gene (5 bases). This CDR3 is 13 amino acids long. Germline CDR1 MGHRA, CDR2 YSYEKL. V was cut by 8 bases and J by 1 base, with 11 bases left in between. CDR3 DNA sequence: TGCGCCAGCTCGGTCCGGGGCCAAGAGACCCAGTACTTC. Translating gives CASSVRGQETQYF.

This clonotype occurred many times. This sequence joins TRBV9 and TRBJ2-3, with 13 bases aligning to TRBD2. Germline loops: CDR1 SGDLS, CDR2 YYNGEE. V dropped 4 bases and J dropped 1; count of bases not matched to a gene: 3. CDR3 size: 16 residues. In DNA form, the CDR3 reads TGTGCCAGCAGCCGAGGACTAGCGGGAGGCACAGATACGCAGTATTTT. Protein: CASSRGLAGGTDTQYF.

A remark on this clonotype: Just one base apart from a much larger clone, this may be a read error. V is TRBV2 and J is TRBJ2-1; D is unresolved. This CDR3 is 14 amino acids long. V was clipped by 4 bases and J by 10 bases, with 17 bases between them. Germline CDR1 SNHLY, CDR2 FYNNEI. This CDR3 is CASSAAKSSYEQFF. CDR3 coding DNA: TGTGCCAGCAGTGCGGCTAAGAGCTCCTACGAGCAGTTCTTC.

V is TRBV10-3 and J is TRBJ2-1; D might be TRBD2 (7 bases). The CDR3 spans 14 residues. Trimming left V 10 bases short and J 6 bases short, with 19 bases between. The V gene's germline CDR1 is ENHRY and CDR2 SYGVKD. The CDR3 here is CATGGPTNGNEQFF. CDR3 sequence (DNA): TGTGCCACCGGGGGGCCTACGAACGGCAATGAGCAGTTCTTC.

Worth noting for this clonotype: A much larger clone lies a single base off, so this may be a read error. The rearrangement links TRBV29-1 to TRBJ2-7; TRBD2 matches at 8 bases. The DNA end lines up better with TRBJ2-5; the J call may be wrong. The CDR3 loop spans 12 amino acids. Germline-derived CDR1 and CDR2 are SQVTM and ANQGSEA. The CDR3 is CSVVAGGGTQYF. In DNA, the CDR3 is TGCAGCGTTGTGGCGGGGGGAGGGACCCAGTACTTC.

This clonotype came up a few times. V usage is TRBV20-1 and J usage is TRBJ2-7, with D perhaps TRBD2 (7 bases). The J call may be faulty, since TRBJ2-4 better matches the DNA end. Germline CDR1 is DFQATT and CDR2 is SNEGSKA (reference sequence). The CDR3 totals 15 residues. Here the CDR3 reads CSASWGGGKKNIQYF. The CDR3 DNA reads TGCAGTGCTAGCTGGGGCGGGGGCAAGAAAAACATTCAGTACTTC.

This clonotype was recorded once. This chain links TRBV28 with TRBJ1-5; D gene uncertain. V lost 2 bases to trimming and J lost 3 bases, with 17 bases between them. Germline CDR1 MDHEN, CDR2 SYDVKM. The CDR3 sequence is 17 residues long. CDR3 region: CASSLPPGSRDNQPQHF. The DNA of the CDR3 is TGTGCCAGCAGTTTACCCCCTGGCTCACGCGACAATCAGCCCCAGCATTTT.

The gene calls are TRBV12-3 or TRBV12-4 and TRBJ2-7, with TRBD1 as a possible D gene (5 bases). This CDR3 region has 13 residues. The V end was cut by 6 bases, the J end by 3 bases, with 12 bases between. This CDR3 is CASSAYRFYEQYF. DNA of the CDR3: TGTGCCAGCAGCGCCTACAGGTTCTACGAGCAGTACTTC.

The chain joins TRBV6-1 to TRBJ2-3; the D is unclear. CDR1 and CDR2 (germline): MNHNS, SASEGT. The CDR3 runs to 15 residues. V was shortened by 2 bases and J by 2 bases, with 11 bases between the two germline ends. DNA for the CDR3: TGTGCCAGCAGTGAAATGGATAGGGCCACAGATACGCAGTATTTT. Translation gives CASSEMDRATDTQYF.

This clonotype was counted ten times or more. The chain combines TRBV12-3 or TRBV12-4 with TRBJ2-7, with 9 bases fitting TRBD1. The CDR3 is 13 residues long. V lost 3 bases, J lost 6 bases, and 3 bases stayed unmatched. CDR3 loop: CASSLTGGSEQYF. Written as DNA, the CDR3 is TGTGCCAGCAGTTTGACAGGGGGTTCCGAGCAGTACTTC.

This chain uses TRBV7-9 with TRBJ1-4; tentatively, D is TRBD1 (6 bases). In germline, CDR1 is SEHNR, CDR2 FQNEAQ (reference sequence). The CDR3 totals 14 residues. V was cut by 8 bases and J by 6 bases, with 16 bases left in between. As DNA, the CDR3 is TGTGCCAGCGACCGGGGCCCAGGGGATGAAAAACTGTTTTTT. It specifies CASDRGPGDEKLFF. The full variable domain, completed using reference TRBV7-9 and TRBJ1-4, is DTGVSQNPRHKITKRGQNVTFRCDPISEHNRLYWYRQTLGQGPEFLTYFQNEAQLEKSRLLSDRFSAERPKGSFSTLEIQRTEQGDSAMYLCASDRGPGDEKLFFGSGTQLSVL.